Here is one T cell receptor beta chain with its context. This specimen belongs to a study of patients and donors after allogeneic stem cell transplantation. TCRdb processed the RT-PCR reads anew with MiXCR; each CDR3 protein has one entry. The sample has about a million distinct CDR3 sequences, about a sixth seen once. The CDR3 loop spans 16 amino acids. The germline CDR1 and CDR2 sequences are LGHNA and YSLEER. Trimming removed 0 bases from V and 0 bases from J, with 8 bases in between. The source material was blood, either unsorted or a sorted T cell fraction (not recorded which). The receptor was isolated from a human donor who was either an allogeneic HSCT recipient or a stem cell or donor lymphocyte infusion donor (not recorded which). It is not recorded whose cells these are; they may come from a transplant donor. V and J are TRBV4-3 and TRBJ2-2; D call uncertain. This chain's CDR3 is CASSQEVSANTGELFF. The CDR3 DNA is TGCGCCAGCAGCCAAGAGGTCTCCGCGAACACCGGGGAGCTGTTTTTT.